These 4 T cell receptor beta chains share one sample of origin, sequenced in a study of response to subunit inactivated influenza vaccine. From the RT-PCR reads, TCRdb called clonotypes with MiXCR, one entry per CDR3 protein. The sample consists of some 600,000 distinct CDR3 sequences, 12% to 15% of them appearing once. This specimen consisted of PBMCs from blood, obtained 14 to 15 days before vaccination. The receptors were sampled from a man in his forties or fifties who received an inactivated influenza vaccine.

The V and J genes are TRBV5-1 and TRBJ2-5; D remains unclear. The CDR3 runs to 13 residues. V was cut by 2 bases and J by 2 bases, with 7 bases left in between. Germline V gene lookup returns CDR1 SGHRS and CDR2 YFSETQ. The DNA for the CDR3 is TGCGCCAGCAGCTTTCAACCTCAAGAGACCCAGTACTTC. It yields the protein CASSFQPQETQYF.

The chain links TRBV11-2 to TRBJ2-6; D may correspond to TRBD1 or TRBD2 (5 bases each). This CDR3 is 19 amino acids long. With 4 bases removed from V and 3 bases from J, the gap between germline ends came to 22 bases. Germline V gene data show CDR1 as SGHAT and CDR2 as FQNNGV. CDR3 amino acids: CASSSRMGDSLSGANVLTF. In nucleotides, the CDR3 is TGTGCCAGCAGCTCCCGAATGGGGGATTCGTTAAGTGGGGCCAACGTCCTGACTTTC.

This clonotype was counted a few times. For the CDR3, the DNA is TGCGCCAGCAGCTTCCGGACAGAATACAATGAGCAGTTCTTC. Translated, it gives CASSFRTEYNEQFF. The rearrangement uses TRBV5-1 and TRBJ2-1; maybe TRBD1 (6 bases). The germline gives CDR1 SGHRS, CDR2 YFSETQ. This CDR3 contains 14 residues. V lost 2 bases and J 4 bases, leaving 10 bases between the germline ends.

The rearrangement links TRBV28 to TRBJ2-1, with a weak D call TRBD1 (5 bases). The CDR3 is 11 residues long. The V end lost 10 bases, the J end lost 5 bases, and 9 bases lay between the germline ends. Per the germline V gene, CDR1 is MDHEN and CDR2 is SYDVKM. The CDR3 region is CATRQNNEQFF. CDR3 bases: TGTGCCACTCGACAGAACAATGAGCAGTTCTTC. Full variable domain (missing parts from reference TRBV28 and TRBJ2-1): DVKVTQSSRYLVKRTGEKVFLECVQDMDHENMFWYRQDPGLGLRLIYFSYDVKMKEKGDIPEGYSVSREKKERFSLILESASTNQTSMYLCATRQNNEQFFGPGTRLTVL.